These 2 T cell receptor beta chains were sequenced from one sample in a study of metastatic and nonmetastatic thyroid tumors. Patients were all untreated before their thyroid surgery. TCRdb re-called clones via MiXCR from the PCR reads. This table holds some 46,000 clones, approximately 26% found once. The sequenced sample consisted of blood. The receptors were gathered from a male donor with papillary thyroid cancer or a benign thyroid nodule (not recorded which). Some clones in this sample may be carry-over from other donors' samples.

This clone was counted a few times. V usage is TRBV27 and J usage is TRBJ2-7, with TRBD1 as a possible D gene (6 bases). This CDR3 has 14 residues. CDR1 and CDR2 (germline): MNHEY, SMNVEV (reference sequence). The ends were cut back, 10 bases at V and 5 bases at J, with 21 bases in the middle. This CDR3 reads CAISTSDRLHEQYF. The CDR3 nucleotides are TGTGCCATCAGCACATCCGACAGGCTCCACGAGCAGTACTTC.

This clone was counted many times. The chain has TRBV20-1 and TRBJ2-5; 10 bases are shared with TRBD2. The trim removed 6 bases at V and 1 base at J, leaving 14 bases unmatched. The germline V gene has CDR1 DFQATT and CDR2 SNEGSKA (reference sequence). The CDR3 contains 17 residues. The CDR3 DNA follows: TGCAGTGCAAAAATCGCTGCTAGCGGGGGACTCCAAGAGACCCAGTACTTC. This encodes CSAKIAASGGLQETQYF.